This is a list of T cell receptor beta chains from one sample in a study of blood T cell repertoires in COVID-19. The protocol was immunoSEQ multiplex PCR, while the TCRdb copy is restricted to in-frame clones and leaves out a portion. The repertoire has about 160,000 clones, roughly 84% of them found once; the top ten carry under 2.5%. Material for sequencing was peripheral blood. The receptor source for this set is a man in his sixties or seventies with acute or convalescent COVID-19. CDR3s include the opening cysteine and the closing phenylalanine or tryptophan. D genes are given only for firm matches. Size is omitted from some rows. Given values are once, few, many or a class for expanded clones.

>19|NA|TRBV27|NA|TRBJ1-6
TGTGCCAGCAGTTTATGGAGTCGGCAGGGCCACTCCTATAATTCACCCCTCCACTTT
CASSLWSRQGHSYNSPLHF
>15|once|TRBV19|TRBD1|TRBJ1-5
TGTGCCAGTAGAGAGACAGGGGATAGCAATCAGCCCCAGCATTTT
CASRETGDSNQPQHF
>15|NA|TRBV5-1|NA|TRBJ2-7
TGCGCCAGCAGCTTGGGGACTGGGAGCTCCTACGAGCAGTACTTC
CASSLGTGSSYEQYF
>13|NA|TRBV12-3/TRBV12-4|NA|TRBJ2-1
TGTGCCAGCAGTTCGCGTGGGCAGGGTGAGCAGTTCTTC
CASSSRGQGEQFF
>14|NA|TRBV28|TRBD1|TRBJ1-5
TGTGCCAGTCGACAGGGGGCCGGCAATCAGCCCCAGCATTTT
CASRQGAGNQPQHF
>17|NA|TRBV28|TRBD1|TRBJ2-5
TGTGCCAGCAGTTTAAATCCCGGGACAGGGTCCGGGGAGACCCAGTACTTC
CASSLNPGTGSGETQYF
>16|NA|TRBV5-1|TRBD1|TRBJ1-1
TGCGCCAGCAGCTTGGGCCGAGGACAGGGGAACACTGAAGCTTTCTTT
CASSLGRGQGNTEAFF
>14|NA|TRBV28|TRBD2|TRBJ2-7
TGTGCCAGCAGTTGGGGGGGGACTGCTGTTCGGCAGTACTTC
CASSWGGTAVRQYF
>17|NA|TRBV7-6|NA|TRBJ1-2
TGTGCCAGCAGCTCATCCCTTCAGGGGACCCCATACTATGGCTACACCTTC
CASSSSLQGTPYYGYTF
>14|once|TRBV28|TRBD2|TRBJ2-7
TGTGCCAGCAGTTTACGGGGGGGGCAAGACGAGCAGTACTTC
CASSLRGGQDEQYF
>13|NA|TRBV2|TRBD2|TRBJ2-1
TGTGCCAGCAGTGCGAAGCGGGAGAATGAGCAGTTCTTC
CASSAKRENEQFF
>16|NA|TRBV7-6|NA|TRBJ2-2
TGTGCCAGCAGCTTAAACAGGCCTGCGAACACCGGGGAGCTGTTTTTT
CASSLNRPANTGELFF
>14|NA|TRBV5-1|TRBD1|TRBJ2-5
TGCGCCAGCGGGTTCGGGACAGTGCAAGAGACCCAGTACTTC
CASGFGTVQETQYF
>15|NA|TRBV7-6|NA|TRBJ2-1
TGTGCCAGCAGCCCAACTGAGGGCGTTTACAATGAGCAGTTCTTC
CASSPTEGVYNEQFF
>13|NA|TRBV5-1|NA|TRBJ1-2
TGCGCCAGCAGCCCCGGGGCAGGGGTCGGCTACACCTTC
CASSPGAGVGYTF
>16|NA|TRBV5-1|TRBD2|TRBJ2-3
TGCGCCAGCAGCTTCAACAAGCGGGGGGGCACAGATACGCAGTATTTT
CASSFNKRGGTDTQYF
>12|few|TRBV24-1|NA|TRBJ2-2
TGTGCCACATCTAGCGAAACCGGGGAGCTGTTTTTT
CATSSETGELFF
>11|NA|TRBV3-1/TRBV3-2|NA|TRBJ2-7
TGTGCCAGCAGCCATGACAGCGAGCAGTACTTC
CASSHDSEQYF
>18|NA|TRBV20-1|TRBD2|TRBJ2-1
TGCAGTGCTAGTGGACAGGCACTAGCGGGGGACTCCTACAATGAGCAGTTCTTC
CSASGQALAGDSYNEQFF
>16|NA|TRBV6-1|TRBD2|TRBJ2-3
TGTGCCAGCAGTGAAGACCGACTAGCGGGGTCAGATACGCAGTATTTT
CASSEDRLAGSDTQYF
>12|NA|TRBV7-8|NA|TRBJ1-6
TGTGCCAGCAGCTTTGAGAATTCACCCCTCCACTTT
CASSFENSPLHF
>15|NA|TRBV10-1|NA|TRBJ1-1
TGCGCCAGCAGAATCCGGCGGAACATGAACACTGAAGCTTTCTTT
CASRIRRNMNTEAFF
>17|NA|TRBV27|NA|TRBJ2-5
TGTGCCAGCAGTCCCACCAAACTAGCTGGGGGACAAGAGACCCAGTACTTC
CASSPTKLAGGQETQYF
>14|NA|TRBV7-9|NA|TRBJ1-6
TGTGCCAGCAGCTTAGAGGGGCGGAATTCACCCCTCCACTTT
CASSLEGRNSPLHF
>14|NA|TRBV28|TRBD1|TRBJ1-1
TGTGCCAGCAGTTCACAGGGGAAGGCGTCTGAAGCTTTCTTT
CASSSQGKASEAFF
>16|NA|TRBV6-1|TRBD1|TRBJ2-1
TGTGCCAGCAGTGAAAGGAGACAGGGGGCGGGGAGTGAGCAGTTCTTC
CASSERRQGAGSEQFF
>12|once|TRBV20-1|NA|TRBJ2-2
TGCAGTGCTAGTCAGGCGACCGGGGAGCTGTTTTTT
CSASQATGELFF
>15|NA|TRBV5-1|NA|TRBJ2-5
TGCGCCAGCAGCCCTGGCGACACCTCAATGGAGACCCAGTACTTC
CASSPGDTSMETQYF
>16|NA|TRBV7-2|NA|TRBJ1-2
TGTGCCAGCAGCTTAGCCGCAGGGGCAAGAAGCTATGGCTACACCTTC
CASSLAAGARSYGYTF
>16|NA|TRBV9|TRBD2|TRBJ2-5
TGTGCCAGCAGCCCGACGGGAGGGGGAGACGGAGAGACCCAGTACTTC
CASSPTGGGDGETQYF
>13|NA|TRBV7-8|NA|TRBJ2-2
TGTGCCAGCAGACTTCAGGGCACCGGGGAGCTGTTTTTT
CASRLQGTGELFF
>17|NA|TRBV12-1|NA|TRBJ2-1
TGTGCCAGCAGCTTTGACCCAGGACTGGTAAAGGGCGATGAGCAGTTCTTC
CASSFDPGLVKGDEQFF
>14|NA|TRBV5-1|TRBD1|TRBJ2-6
TGCGCCAGCACCCAGGGGGCTGGGGCCAACGTCCTGACTTTC
CASTQGAGANVLTF
>15|NA|TRBV28|NA|TRBJ2-7
TGTGCCAGCAGTCTCCCCGGGAAAGGGACCTACGAGCAGTACTTC
CASSLPGKGTYEQYF
>14|NA|TRBV14|NA|TRBJ1-1
TGTGCCAGCAGCTCTCCAGGGTGGGCCACTGAAGCTTTCTTT
CASSSPGWATEAFF
>15|NA|TRBV18|NA|TRBJ1-1
TGTGCCAGCTCACCTAGTCCAGGCCAGGAACCTGAAGCTTTCTTT
CASSPSPGQEPEAFF
>15|NA|TRBV5-1|TRBD1|TRBJ1-6
TGCGCCAGCAGCTTGGGGACAGGCCGTAATTCACCCCTCCACTTT
CASSLGTGRNSPLHF
>14|few|TRBV10-1|NA|TRBJ2-2
TGCGCCAGCAGACCAGGGTCGGGCACCGGGGAGCTGTTTTTT
CASRPGSGTGELFF
>16|NA|TRBV6-1|NA|TRBJ2-5
TGTGCCAGCAGTGAAGCGCTTGCGGGGTCCGGGGAGACCCAGTACTTC
CASSEALAGSGETQYF
>14|NA|TRBV5-8|NA|TRBJ2-5
TGTGCCAGCAGCTCTCTAGCCGGGATAGAGACCCAGTACTTC
CASSSLAGIETQYF
>19|NA|TRBV10-3|TRBD2|TRBJ2-2
TGTGCCATCAGTGATCGGGCGAGCGGGAGGGCCGTTAATACCGGGGAGCTGTTTTTT
CAISDRASGRAVNTGELFF